This entry describes one T cell receptor (beta chain). This clone was seen more than once but under ten times. The specificity of this receptor is unknown. No base-level quality is on record; no much larger clone is a single base apart. The sample is drawn from a study of blood T cell repertoires in COVID-19 (dated by TCRdb to 2019 to 2021). Turning to the overall study: Samples covering the acute and convalescent phases of COVID-19 were provided by collaborators in the United States, Italy and Spain. Deeply sampled blood TCRbeta repertoires from subjects exposed to, actively infected with, or recovered from COVID-19 were included in the dataset. The samples were drawn from the first 160 participants of the ongoing ImmuneRACE study and from 950 to 1,500 subjects provided by 6 global collaborators. Nearly every sample came with metadata listing a de-identified subject ID, COVID-19 status, age in years and sex. The repertoires were released in a freely available public database meant as a resource for research on the immune response to SARS-CoV-2. The prospective study material was composed of cDNA or gDNA derived from T cells, B-cell-depleted T cells, or PBMCs. Where HLA class I and class II types were available, the types were taken from metadata supplied by the sample provider, not from assay-based typing.

Overall results and qualifications from the work: Clinical and demographic metadata were provided uncurated, with the amount varying by source and participant.

TCRbeta CDR3 regions were amplified from genomic DNA by means of the immunoSEQ Assay, a bias-controlled multiplex PCR. Per the original workflow: The number of nucleated cells in each sample was estimated by amplification of reference gene primers within the assay. To quantify the absolute abundance of each unique TCRbeta CDR3 rearrangement, sequence reads were collapsed and filtered. For each sample, productive Simpson clonality was calculated by taking the square root of Simpson's diversity index across productive rearrangements. TCRdb holds this immuneACCESS table with in-frame rearrangements only. Some clones are missing; in checked studies, unresolved V genes explain under half, and the rest has no known cause. That table supplies the V and J calls and clone size; D and trimming were determined from the DNA. This sample has some 26,000 clones in its table, and approximately 83% of those were observed once. About 67% of the sample is in the top ten clones.

Whole blood was collected in K2EDTA tubes by collaborating institutions according to the institutions' own protocols. For TCRbeta analysis, collaborator samples were shipped as frozen whole blood, as isolated PBMCs, or as DNA extracted from either sample type. CDR1 is given as SNHLY and CDR2 as FYNNEI, both from the germline V gene. After removal of 3 bases from V and 6 bases from J, the junction retains 8 bases not matched to a gene. There are 14 amino acids in the CDR3, from cysteine to phenylalanine inclusive. Just CDR3 DNA is preserved here, 42 bases in frame from base 1. The TCR sequence derives from a man in his 70s with acute or convalescent COVID-19. The chain is encoded by TRBV2 joined to TRBJ2-7, and TRBD2 matches 7 of the central bases. The sample consisted of peripheral blood. CDR3 region: CASSEGGEVREQYF. At the DNA level, the sequence is TGTGCCAGCAGTGAGGGGGGGGAGGTGCGCGAGCAGTACTTC. Outside the CDR3, residues come from the reference TRBV2 and TRBJ2-7 proteins, so the full variable domain is: EPEVTQTPSHQVTQMGQEVILRCVPISNHLYFYWYRQILGQKVEFLVSFYNNEISEKSEIFDDQFSVERPDGSNFTLKIRSTKLEDSAMYFCASSEGGEVREQYFGPGTRLTVT.